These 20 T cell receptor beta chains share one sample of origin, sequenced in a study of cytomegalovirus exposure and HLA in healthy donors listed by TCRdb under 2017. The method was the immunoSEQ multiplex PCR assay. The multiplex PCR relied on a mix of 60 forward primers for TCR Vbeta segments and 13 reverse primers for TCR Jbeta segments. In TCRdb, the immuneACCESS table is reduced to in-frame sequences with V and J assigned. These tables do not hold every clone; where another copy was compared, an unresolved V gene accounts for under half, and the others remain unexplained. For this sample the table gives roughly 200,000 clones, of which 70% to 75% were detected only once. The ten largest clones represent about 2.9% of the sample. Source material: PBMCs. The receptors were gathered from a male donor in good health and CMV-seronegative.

The CDR3 DNA sequence: TGTGCCAGCCGAGAGGCCTTCGAGCAGTACTTC. Translating gives CASREAFEQYF. This rearrangement joins TRBV6-1 to TRBJ2-7; D not resolved. Trimming removed 8 bases at V and 6 bases at J, with 11 bases between. Germline V gives CDR1 MNHNS, CDR2 SASEGT. The CDR3 length is 11 residues.

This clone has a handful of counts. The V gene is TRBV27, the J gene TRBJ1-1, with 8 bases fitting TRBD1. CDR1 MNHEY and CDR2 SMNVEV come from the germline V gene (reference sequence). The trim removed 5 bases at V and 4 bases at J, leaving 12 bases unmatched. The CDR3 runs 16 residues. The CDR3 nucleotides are TGTGCCAGCAGTCCGCCTAGGACAGGGAGGGGCACTGAAGCTTTCTTT. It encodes CASSPPRTGRGTEAFF.

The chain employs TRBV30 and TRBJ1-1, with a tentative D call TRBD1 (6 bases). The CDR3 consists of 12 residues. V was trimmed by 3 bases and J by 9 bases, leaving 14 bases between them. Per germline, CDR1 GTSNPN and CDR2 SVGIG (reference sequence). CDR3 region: CAWRRDNLQAFF. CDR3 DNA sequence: TGTGCCTGGAGACGGGACAACCTTCAAGCTTTCTTT.

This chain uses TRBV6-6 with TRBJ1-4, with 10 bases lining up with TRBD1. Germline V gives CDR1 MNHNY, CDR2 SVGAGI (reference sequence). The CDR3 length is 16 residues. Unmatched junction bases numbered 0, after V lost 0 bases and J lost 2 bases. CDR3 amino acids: CASSYSTGGTNEKLFF. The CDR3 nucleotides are TGTGCCAGCAGTTACTCGACAGGGGGCACTAATGAAAAACTGTTTTTT.

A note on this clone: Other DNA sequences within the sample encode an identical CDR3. The DNA of the CDR3 is TGTGCCAGCAGCTTGACGGGGAATCAGCCCCAGCATTTT. Its protein product is CASSLTGNQPQHF. This chain uses TRBV7-9 with TRBJ1-5; D is undetermined. The V and J ends lost 3 bases and 4 bases respectively, with 7 bases between them. The germline gives CDR1 SEHNR, CDR2 FQNEAQ (reference sequence). The CDR3 has 13 residues.

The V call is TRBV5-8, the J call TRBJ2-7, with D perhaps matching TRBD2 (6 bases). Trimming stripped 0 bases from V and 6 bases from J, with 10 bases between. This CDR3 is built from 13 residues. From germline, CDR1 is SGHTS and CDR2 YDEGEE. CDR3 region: CASSLAQGGEQYF. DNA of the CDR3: TGTGCCAGCAGCTTGGCCCAGGGAGGCGAGCAGTACTTC.

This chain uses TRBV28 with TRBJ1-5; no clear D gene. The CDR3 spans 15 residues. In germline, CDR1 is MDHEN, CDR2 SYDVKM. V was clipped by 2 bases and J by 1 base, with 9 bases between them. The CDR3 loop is CASSLSDGSNQPQHF. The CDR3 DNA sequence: TGTGCCAGCAGTTTAAGCGATGGGAGCAATCAGCCCCAGCATTTT.

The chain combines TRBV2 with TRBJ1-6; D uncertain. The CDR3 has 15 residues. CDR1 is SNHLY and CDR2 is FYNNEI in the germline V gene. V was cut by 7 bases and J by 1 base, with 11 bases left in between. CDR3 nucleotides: TGTGCCAGCACTCCCCGCAGATCCTATAATTCACCCCTCCACTTT. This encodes CASTPRRSYNSPLHF. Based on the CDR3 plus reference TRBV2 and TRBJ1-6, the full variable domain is EPEVTQTPSHQVTQMGQEVILRCVPISNHLYFYWYRQILGQKVEFLVSFYNNEISEKSEIFDDQFSVERPDGSNFTLKIRSTKLEDSAMYFCASTPRRSYNSPLHFGNGTRLTVT.

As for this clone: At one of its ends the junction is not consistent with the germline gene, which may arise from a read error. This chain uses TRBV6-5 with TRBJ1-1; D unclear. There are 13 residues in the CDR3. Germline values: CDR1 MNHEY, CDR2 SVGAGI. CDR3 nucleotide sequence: TGTGCCAGCAGTTACTCGTTAGGGAGGGTCGGTGTCTTT. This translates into CASSYSLGRVGVF.

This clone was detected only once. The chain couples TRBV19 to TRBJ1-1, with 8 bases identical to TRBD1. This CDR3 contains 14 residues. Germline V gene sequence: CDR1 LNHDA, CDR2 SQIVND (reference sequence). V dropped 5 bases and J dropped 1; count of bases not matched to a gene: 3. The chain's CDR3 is CASSFGQGNTEAFF. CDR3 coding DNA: TGTGCCAGTAGTTTTGGACAGGGGAACACTGAAGCTTTCTTT.

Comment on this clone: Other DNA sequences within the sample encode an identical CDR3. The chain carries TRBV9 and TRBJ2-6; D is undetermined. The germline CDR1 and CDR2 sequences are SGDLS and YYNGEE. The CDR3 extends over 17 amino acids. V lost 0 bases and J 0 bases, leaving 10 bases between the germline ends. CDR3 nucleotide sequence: TGTGCCAGCAGCGTAGGGGCAGGAAACTCTGGGGCCAACGTCCTGACTTTC. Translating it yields CASSVGAGNSGANVLTF.

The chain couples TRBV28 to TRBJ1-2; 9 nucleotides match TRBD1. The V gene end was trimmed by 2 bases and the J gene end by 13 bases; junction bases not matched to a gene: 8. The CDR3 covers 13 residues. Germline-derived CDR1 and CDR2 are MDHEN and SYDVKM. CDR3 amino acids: CASSLPGTGRSTF. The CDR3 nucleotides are TGTGCCAGCAGTTTACCCGGGACAGGGCGCTCCACCTTC.

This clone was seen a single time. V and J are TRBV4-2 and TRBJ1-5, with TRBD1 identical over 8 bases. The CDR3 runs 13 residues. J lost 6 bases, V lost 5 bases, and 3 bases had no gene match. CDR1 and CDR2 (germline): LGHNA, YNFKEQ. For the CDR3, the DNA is TGTGCCAGCAGCGGCGACAGGGGTCAGCCCCAGCATTTT. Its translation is CASSGDRGQPQHF.

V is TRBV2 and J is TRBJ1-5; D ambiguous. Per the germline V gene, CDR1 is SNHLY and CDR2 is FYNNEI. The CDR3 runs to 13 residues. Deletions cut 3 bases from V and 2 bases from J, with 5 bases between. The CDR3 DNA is TGTGCCAGCAGTGATTCGGGCAATCAGCCCCAGCATTTT. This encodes CASSDSGNQPQHF.

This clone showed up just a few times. The CDR3: CASSLYESLNTEAFF. CDR3 coding DNA: TGTGCCAGCAGTTTATATGAGAGTTTGAACACTGAAGCTTTCTTT. The chain recombines TRBV27 with TRBJ1-1, with no clear D. Germline V lookup: CDR1 MNHEY, CDR2 SMNVEV (reference sequence). Trimming removed 1 base from V and 0 bases from J, with 9 bases in between. The CDR3 contains 15 residues.

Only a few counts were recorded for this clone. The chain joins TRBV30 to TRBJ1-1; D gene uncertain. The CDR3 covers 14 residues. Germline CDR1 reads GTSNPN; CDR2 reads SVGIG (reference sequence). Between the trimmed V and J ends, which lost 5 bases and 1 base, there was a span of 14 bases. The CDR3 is CAWVPGRRNTEAFF. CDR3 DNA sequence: TGTGCCTGGGTCCCCGGAAGGAGGAACACTGAAGCTTTCTTT.

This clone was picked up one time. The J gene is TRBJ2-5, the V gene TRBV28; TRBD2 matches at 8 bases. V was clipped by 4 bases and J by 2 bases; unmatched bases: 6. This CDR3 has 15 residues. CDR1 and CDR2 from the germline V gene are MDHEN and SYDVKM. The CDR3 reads CASSSSLAGQETQYF. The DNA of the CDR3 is TGTGCCAGCAGTTCCTCATTAGCGGGGCAAGAGACCCAGTACTTC.

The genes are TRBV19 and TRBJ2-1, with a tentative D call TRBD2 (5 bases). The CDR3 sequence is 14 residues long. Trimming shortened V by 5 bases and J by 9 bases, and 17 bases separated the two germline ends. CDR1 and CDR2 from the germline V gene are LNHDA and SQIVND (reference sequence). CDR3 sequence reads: CASSPEPRGGEQFF. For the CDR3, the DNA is TGTGCCAGTAGTCCAGAGCCCCGGGGTGGTGAGCAGTTCTTC.

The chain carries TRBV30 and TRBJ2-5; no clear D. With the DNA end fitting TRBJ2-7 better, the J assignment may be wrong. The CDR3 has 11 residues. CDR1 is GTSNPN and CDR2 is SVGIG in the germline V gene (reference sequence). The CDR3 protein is CAWSLLYEQYF. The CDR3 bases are TGTGCCTGGAGTTTACTTTACGAGCAGTACTTC.

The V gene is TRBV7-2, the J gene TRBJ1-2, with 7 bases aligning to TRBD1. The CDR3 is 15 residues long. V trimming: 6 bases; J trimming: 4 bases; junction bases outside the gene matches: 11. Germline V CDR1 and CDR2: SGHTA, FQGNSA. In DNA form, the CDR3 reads TGTGCCAGCAGGCCAGGGACAGAAGCCGCCTATGGCTACACCTTC. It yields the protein CASRPGTEAAYGYTF.